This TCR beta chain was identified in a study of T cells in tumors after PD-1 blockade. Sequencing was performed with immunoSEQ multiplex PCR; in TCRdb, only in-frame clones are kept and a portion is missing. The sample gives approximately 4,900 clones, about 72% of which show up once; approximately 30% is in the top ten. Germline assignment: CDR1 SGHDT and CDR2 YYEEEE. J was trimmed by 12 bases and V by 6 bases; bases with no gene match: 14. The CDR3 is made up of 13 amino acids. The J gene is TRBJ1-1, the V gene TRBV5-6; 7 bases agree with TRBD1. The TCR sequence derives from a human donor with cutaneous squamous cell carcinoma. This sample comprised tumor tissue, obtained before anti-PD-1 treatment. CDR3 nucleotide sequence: TGTGCCAGCACCTCGACAAGGACAGGAGTTTCTTTCTTT. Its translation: CASTSTRTGVSFF. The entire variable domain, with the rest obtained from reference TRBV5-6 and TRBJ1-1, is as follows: DAGVTQSPTHLIKTRGQQVTLRCSPKSGHDTVSWYQQALGQGPQFIFQYYEEEERQRGNFPDRFSGHQFPNYSSELNVNALLLGDSALYLCASTSTRTGVSFFGQGTRLTVV.